This passage covers 26 T cell receptor beta chains from one sample sequenced in a study of T cells expressing NK-cell markers. TCRdb reprocessed the 5' RACE reads and stores each CDR3 protein as one record, lacking DNA. The clone table shows around 470,000 distinct CDR3 sequences, with the ten largest holding around 1.4%. The specimen sequenced was blood T cells: a sorted CD56 or NKG2C T cell subset, CD4+ or CD8+ T cells, or bulk PBMC T cells (not recorded which). The receptors come from a woman aged 50 to 60 in good health.

The chain combines TRBV2 with TRBJ2-2. The CDR3 covers 15 residues. Germline lookup yields CDR1 SNHLY and CDR2 FYNNEI. The chain's CDR3 is CASSENRLNTGELFF.

CDR3 in amino acids: CSASWTGRNTGELFF. This sequence joins TRBV20-1 and TRBJ2-2; the D call of TRBD1 rests on TCRdb alone, since no DNA is present to check it. The CDR3 covers 15 residues. Germline assignment: CDR1 DFQATT and CDR2 SNEGSKA (reference sequence).

The chain links TRBV4-2 to TRBJ2-1; TCRdb's D call, TRBD2, is unchecked because there is no DNA. The CDR3 has 14 amino acids. Germline CDR1 LGHNA, CDR2 YNFKEQ. CDR3 region: CASSQDPRANEQFF.

J is TRBJ2-1 and V is TRBV11-3. Per the germline V gene, CDR1 is SGHNT and CDR2 is YENEEA. The CDR3 extends over 15 amino acids. CDR3 region: CASSADWSSYNEQFF.

The chain links TRBV5-1 to TRBJ1-2. The germline V gene has CDR1 SGHRS and CDR2 YFSETQ. CDR3 size: 14 residues. CDR3 protein: CASSWTSPDYGYTF.

The chain couples TRBV5-1 to TRBJ2-1; as DNA is missing, the TRBD2 call by TCRdb cannot be tested. The CDR3 is made up of 15 amino acids. Germline V CDR1 and CDR2: SGHRS, YFSETQ. The CDR3 sequence is CASRVLAGVRDEQFF.

This chain links TRBV6-5 with TRBJ1-3; the TCRdb call, TRBD1, lacks DNA for checking. In germline, CDR1 is MNHEY, CDR2 SVGAGI. The CDR3 is made up of 15 amino acids. The CDR3 protein is CATQPGFGSGNTIYF.

The chain couples TRBV4-1 to TRBJ2-5; TCRdb's D call of TRBD1 is untestable without DNA. The CDR3 has 12 amino acids. Germline values: CDR1 MGHRA, CDR2 YSYEKL. The CDR3 sequence is CASSGPGETQYF.

This rearrangement joins TRBV4-1 to TRBJ1-2. This CDR3 region has 18 residues. CDR1 is MGHRA, CDR2 YSYEKL, per germline. CDR3 protein: CASSQVVVIDGTNYGYTF.

J is TRBJ1-1 and V is TRBV24-1. The germline V gene encodes CDR1 KGHDR and CDR2 SFDVKD. The CDR3 spans 14 residues. The CDR3 spells CATSRGGESTEAFF.

The chain employs TRBV5-1 and TRBJ2-5; the D call of TRBD2 rests on TCRdb alone, since no DNA is present to check it. Germline CDR1 and CDR2: SGHRS and YFSETQ. The CDR3 consists of 17 residues. The CDR3 region is CASSLGLSGRHQETQYF.

V and J are TRBV5-1 and TRBJ2-3. The CDR3 has 11 residues. Germline CDR1 is SGHRS and CDR2 is YFSETQ. This CDR3 is CASNGPDTQYF.

The genes are TRBV9 and TRBJ2-3; TCRdb indicates TRBD1, and absent DNA this call remains unverified. Germline values: CDR1 SGDLS, CDR2 YYNGEE. The CDR3 loop spans 14 amino acids. CDR3 region: CASSVDVGADTQYF. The full variable domain, with the rest looked up from reference TRBV9 and TRBJ2-3, is DSGVTQTPKHLITATGQRVTLRCSPRSGDLSVYWYQQSLDQGLQFLIQYYNGEERAKGNILERFSAQQFPDLHSELNLSSLELGDSALYFCASSVDVGADTQYFGPGTRLTVL.

J is TRBJ2-2 and V is TRBV10-2; TCRdb indicates TRBD1, and absent DNA this call remains unverified. Germline V gives CDR1 WSHSY, CDR2 SAAADI. The length of the CDR3 is 15 residues. This CDR3 is CASSEQGTNTGELFF.

The chain uses TRBV19 and TRBJ2-7; TCRdb returns TRBD2, unconfirmable since there is no DNA. Per germline, CDR1 LNHDA and CDR2 SQIVND (reference sequence). The CDR3 loop spans 16 amino acids. CDR3 sequence: CASSVRTSGNLYEQYF.

The chain is built from TRBV3-1 and TRBJ2-1; TCRdb indicates TRBD2, and absent DNA this call remains unverified. The CDR3 sequence is 17 residues long. Germline values: CDR1 LGHDT, CDR2 YNNKEL (reference sequence). The CDR3 protein is CASSQDRSLAGGGEQFF.

The V and J genes are TRBV3-1 and TRBJ2-1; TCRdb's D gene call, TRBD1, goes unchecked for lack of DNA. This CDR3 comprises 14 residues. Germline CDR1 LGHDT, CDR2 YNNKEL (reference sequence). The CDR3: CASSRRDGNNEQFF.

V is TRBV30 and J is TRBJ1-2; TCRdb reports TRBD1, a call that lacks DNA to check it against. The CDR3 is 15 residues long. The germline gives CDR1 GTSNPN, CDR2 SVGIG (reference sequence). The CDR3 is CAWRTTGGAGYGYTF.

The chain recombines TRBV19 with TRBJ2-1. The CDR3 has 14 residues. Germline values: CDR1 LNHDA, CDR2 SQIVND (reference sequence). CDR3 sequence: CASSASRAIGEQFF.

The chain is built from TRBV6-4 and TRBJ2-2; the D call of TRBD2 rests on TCRdb alone, since no DNA is present to check it. The germline V gene has CDR1 MRHNA and CDR2 SNTAGT. The CDR3 contains 15 residues. Here the CDR3 reads CASRSSGSLPGELFF.

This chain connects TRBV20-1 to TRBJ1-2; the TCRdb call, TRBD1, lacks DNA for checking. The CDR3 is made up of 15 amino acids. Germline V lookup: CDR1 DFQATT, CDR2 SNEGSKA (reference sequence). CDR3 loop: CSARTPGQGVSGYTF.

The V and J genes are TRBV11-3 and TRBJ2-7; TCRdb names TRBD2, which stays unverified in the absence of DNA. Germline CDR1 reads SGHNT; CDR2 reads YENEEA. The CDR3 sequence is 14 residues long. The CDR3 loop is CASSSLSGRYEQYF.

The genes are TRBV10-2 and TRBJ2-1; the D gene TCRdb calls, TRBD2, cannot be checked with no DNA. Germline V CDR1 and CDR2: WSHSY, SAAADI. This CDR3 contains 15 residues. CDR3 loop: CASRLAGASLNEQFF.

The chain recombines TRBV2 with TRBJ2-4; no DNA is available, so the TRBD1 call from TCRdb remains unchecked. Per germline, CDR1 SNHLY and CDR2 FYNNEI. This CDR3 contains 12 residues. The CDR3 sequence: CASRAGVDIQYF.

The chain combines TRBV7-2 with TRBJ2-1; the TRBD2 assignment by TCRdb is unverifiable without DNA. Per germline, CDR1 SGHTA and CDR2 FQGNSA. The CDR3 loop spans 17 amino acids. The chain's CDR3 is CASSLTPLLAGNNEQFF. The full variable domain, rest sourced from reference TRBV7-2 and TRBJ2-1, is GAGVSQSPSNKVTEKGKDVELRCDPISGHTALYWYRQSLGQGLEFLIYFQGNSAPDKSGLPSDRFSAERTGGSVSTLTIQRTQQEDSAVYLCASSLTPLLAGNNEQFFGPGTRLTVL.

The V gene is TRBV2, the J gene TRBJ1-5; there is no DNA to check the TCRdb D call of TRBD1. The CDR3 contains 14 residues. Germline lookup yields CDR1 SNHLY and CDR2 FYNNEI. CDR3 amino acids: CASRPDSYNQPQHF. The entire variable domain, with the rest obtained from reference TRBV2 and TRBJ1-5, is as follows: EPEVTQTPSHQVTQMGQEVILRCVPISNHLYFYWYRQILGQKVEFLVSFYNNEISEKSEIFDDQFSVERPDGSNFTLKIRSTKLEDSAMYFCASRPDSYNQPQHFGDGTRLSIL.